Sequencing of this TCR beta chain was carried out in a study of blood T cell repertoires in COVID-19. For the study at large: There were acute and convalescent COVID-19 samples, and they came from the United States, Italy and Spain. Sources were T cells, B-cell-depleted T cells, or PBMCs; the material itself was cDNA or gDNA.

Original processing methods: Cell counts per sample came from amplifying reference gene primers. The data were produced by immunoSEQ multiplex PCR, yet TCRdb's version contains in-frame clones alone and is incomplete. That table gives V, J and clone size, and the DNA gave D and trimming. The table lists fewer than 200,000 clones, 70% to 90% of them singletons, with roughly 2.6% in the top ten. The CDR3 runs to 13 residues. The J segment lost 2 bases and the V segment lost 6 bases, leaving 5 bases of the junction unmatched. The V gene's germline CDR1 is GTSNPN and CDR2 SVGIG (reference sequence). This rearrangement joins TRBV30 to TRBJ2-7; 9 nucleotides line up with TRBD1. This TCR was recovered from a man between 35 and 55 years old with active or convalescent COVID-19. The sample taken for sequencing was peripheral blood. CDR3 residues: CACAGTGTYEQYF. The CDR3 nucleotides are TGTGCCTGCGCCGGGACAGGGACCTACGAGCAGTACTTC.